The 13 T cell receptor beta chains below were found in one sample sequenced in a study of blood T cell repertoires in COVID-19 (dated by TCRdb to about 2020). The library was made by the immunoSEQ multiplex PCR assay. The clones in this table, taken by TCRdb from immuneACCESS, are in-frame only. Not every clone is retained; where verified, under half of the shortfall comes from an unresolved V gene, and the cause of the rest is unknown. The sample includes around 280,000 clones, with around 90% observed a single time. The top ten hold about 1.7% of the sample. The sequenced sample was PBMCs or T cells enriched from blood (not recorded which). The receptor source for this set is a woman between 35 and 50 years old who had recovered from COVID-19.

This sequence joins TRBV2 and TRBJ2-7, with TRBD2 matching over 7 bases. The J segment lost 4 bases and the V segment lost 8 bases, leaving 14 bases of the junction unmatched. This CDR3 contains 15 residues. Germline V gene data show CDR1 as SNHLY and CDR2 as FYNNEI. The chain's CDR3 is CASASPGTIIYEQYF. The CDR3 nucleotides are TGTGCCAGCGCCTCACCCGGGACTATAATTTACGAGCAGTACTTC.

The chain is built from TRBV19 and TRBJ1-2, with D possibly being TRBD1 (6 bases). Germline V gene sequence: CDR1 LNHDA, CDR2 SQIVND (reference sequence). V lost 6 bases, J lost 6 bases, and 11 bases lay in between. The CDR3 is 12 amino acids. DNA of the CDR3: TGTGCCAGTAGCACAGGGTGGGATGGCTACACCTTC. Residues: CASSTGWDGYTF.

This clone appeared once. The V call is TRBV11-2, the J call TRBJ1-2; D unclear. Germline CDR1 reads SGHAT; CDR2 reads FQNNGV. CDR3 size: 15 residues. V lost 5 bases to trimming and J lost 8 bases, with 21 bases between them. In nucleotides, the CDR3 is TGTGCCAGCAGCGCAATTACCGGGAGCTCTGGAGGCTACACCTTC. Translation: CASSAITGSSGGYTF.

About this clone: Other DNA sequences in this sample translate to the same CDR3. The CDR3 DNA is TGTGCCAGCAGCCTGTCGGACAGCTACGAGCAGTACTTC. Translating it yields CASSLSDSYEQYF. The chain recombines TRBV7-3 with TRBJ2-7; weak D call: TRBD1 (6 bases). In germline, CDR1 is SGHTA, CDR2 FQGTGA. CDR3 size: 13 residues. The ends were cut back, 5 bases at V and 3 bases at J, with 11 bases in the middle.

This chain connects TRBV12-3 or TRBV12-4 to TRBJ1-1; D is perhaps TRBD1 (5 bases). The CDR3 sequence is 13 residues long. Trimming took off 4 bases at V and 3 bases at J, with 9 bases between the two ends. CDR3 nucleotides: TGTGCCAGCAGTTCTCGGGGGGACACTGAAGCTTTCTTT. It yields the protein CASSSRGDTEAFF.

A single count supports this clone. The V and J genes are TRBV3-1 (or the pseudogene TRBV3-2) and TRBJ2-1; 11 nucleotides align to TRBD2. This CDR3 has 17 amino acids. The J segment lost 4 bases and the V segment lost 0 bases, leaving 5 bases of the junction unmatched. The germline CDR1 and CDR2 sequences are LGHDT and YNNKEL (reference sequence). DNA for the CDR3: TGTGCCAGCAGCCAAGACAGACTAGCGGGATTATACAATGAGCAGTTCTTC. Residues: CASSQDRLAGLYNEQFF.

In this sample, this clone turned up a few times. This chain joins TRBV3-1 (or the pseudogene TRBV3-2) and TRBJ1-1, with D possibly TRBD1 on 5 matching bases. Per the germline V gene, CDR1 is LGHDT and CDR2 is YNNKEL (reference sequence). CDR3 length: 15 residues. V was pared by 1 base and J by 9 bases, with 18 bases between. The CDR3 loop is CASSQVGGEYMKAFF. CDR3 sequence (DNA): TGTGCCAGCAGCCAAGTTGGGGGGGAGTATATGAAAGCTTTCTTT.

The chain links TRBV5-1 to TRBJ2-5; D unclear. Trimming took 0 bases from V and 3 from J, leaving 6 bases between them. The length of the CDR3 is 13 residues. Germline V lookup: CDR1 SGHRS, CDR2 YFSETQ. CDR3 protein: CASSLGLEETQYF. The CDR3 DNA reads as TGCGCCAGCAGCTTGGGACTCGAAGAGACCCAGTACTTC.

This clone was observed once. CDR3 nucleotides: TGTGCCAGCAGCTTAACCTTACAGGGGACGAACACCGGGGAGCTGTTTTTT. This codes for CASSLTLQGTNTGELFF. This sequence joins TRBV13 and TRBJ2-2; 7 bases fit TRBD1. The germline V gene encodes CDR1 PRHDT and CDR2 FYEKMQ (reference sequence). This CDR3 contains 17 residues. V lost 2 bases, J lost 0 bases, and 6 bases stayed unmatched.

The chain combines TRBV5-1 with TRBJ2-5; 7 nucleotides agree with TRBD2. The CDR3 extends over 16 amino acids. CDR1 and CDR2 (germline): SGHRS, YFSETQ. The junction had 9 bases not matched to a gene; V was cut back by 0 bases and J by 4 bases. The CDR3 nucleotides read TGCGCCAGCAGCTTGGCCGGGACTATAAACGGAGAGACCCAGTACTTC. Translated: CASSLAGTINGETQYF.

V is TRBV5-4 and J is TRBJ2-2, with 9 bases lining up with TRBD2. V trimming: 4 bases; J trimming: 4 bases; junction bases outside the gene matches: 8. The CDR3 totals 16 residues. CDR1 and CDR2 (germline): SGHNT, YYREEE (reference sequence). DNA of the CDR3: TGTGCCAGCAGCCATGGAGCGGGAGGCCCCACCGGGGAGCTGTTTTTT. This sequence encodes CASSHGAGGPTGELFF.

The rearrangement joins TRBV2 to TRBJ1-2; 8 nucleotides match TRBD1. Trimming removed 4 bases from V and 7 bases from J; junction bases left unmatched: 11. CDR3 length: 15 residues. Germline values: CDR1 SNHLY, CDR2 FYNNEI. The DNA for the CDR3 is TGTGCCAGCAGTGTCCGGCAGGGGGCTGTGGGTGGCTACACCTTC. This encodes CASSVRQGAVGGYTF.

CDR3 DNA sequence: TGTGCCAGCAGTGGCGGCGTTCCCACTGAAGCTTTCTTT. It encodes CASSGGVPTEAFF. The genes are TRBV2 and TRBJ1-1; D remains unclear. The ends were cut back, 4 bases at V and 4 bases at J, with 10 bases in the middle. Germline V gives CDR1 SNHLY, CDR2 FYNNEI. The CDR3 loop spans 13 amino acids.